The 32 T cell receptor beta chains given below trace back to one sample, sequenced in a study of siplizumab effects on memory and regulatory T cells (dated by TCRdb to between 2018 and 2020). The method was the immunoSEQ multiplex PCR assay. TCRdb holds this immuneACCESS table with in-frame rearrangements only. Some clones are missing; in checked studies, unresolved V genes explain under half, and the rest has no known cause. Counted in this sample were more than 85,000 clones; just over 90% of them appeared once. The ten largest clones add up to 0.25% to 0.35% of the sample. The sample was CD4+ T cells sorted from blood. The receptors here all came from a human donor in good health.

This chain links TRBV18 with TRBJ1-5; D not certain. The CDR3 is 16 amino acids. Germline-derived CDR1 and CDR2 are KGHSH and LQKENI. Deletions cut 5 bases from V and 1 base from J, with 15 bases between. The CDR3 here is CASSSSSTVSNQPQHF. The CDR3 DNA follows: TGTGCCAGCTCATCCTCATCTACAGTCAGCAATCAGCCCCAGCATTTT.

The gene calls are TRBV5-1 and TRBJ2-2; D is perhaps TRBD2 (6 bases). From germline, CDR1 is SGHRS and CDR2 YFSETQ. Deletions cut 7 bases from V and 7 bases from J, with 17 bases between. The CDR3 is 14 amino acids. CDR3 sequence (DNA): TGCGCCAGCCAGGAAGGGACTGATAACGGGGAGCTGTTTTTT. Protein product: CASQEGTDNGELFF.

The chain joins TRBV28 to TRBJ2-7; D is perhaps TRBD1 (5 bases). CDR1 MDHEN and CDR2 SYDVKM come from the germline V gene. The germline V and J ends were trimmed by 6 bases and 5 bases, with 20 bases remaining between them. The CDR3 contains 15 residues. CDR3 loop: CASSLSQGRLDEQYF. In nucleotides, the CDR3 is TGTGCCAGCAGCCTATCTCAGGGAAGGTTGGACGAGCAGTACTTC.

V gene TRBV5-1 combines with J gene TRBJ2-2; TRBD2 matches at 9 bases. The J segment lost 7 bases and the V segment lost 9 bases, leaving 16 bases of the junction unmatched. Germline-derived CDR1 and CDR2 are SGHRS and YFSETQ. There are 16 residues in the CDR3. CDR3: CATHPKAGGIFGELFF. CDR3 nucleotides: TGCGCCACCCACCCTAAAGCGGGGGGTATTTTCGGGGAGCTGTTTTTT.

The V and J genes are TRBV5-1 and TRBJ1-1; possibly TRBD1 for D (5 bases). The V gene's germline CDR1 is SGHRS and CDR2 YFSETQ. The CDR3 extends over 16 amino acids. Trimming stripped 3 bases from V and 0 bases from J, with 15 bases between. CDR3 nucleotides: TGCGCCAGCAGCTGGACTCAGGGTACCGTGAACACTGAAGCTTTCTTT. Its translation is CASSWTQGTVNTEAFF.

The V call is TRBV5-1, the J call TRBJ2-4, with 9 bases fitting TRBD1. J lost 7 bases, V lost 4 bases, and 6 bases had no gene match. Looked up from germline, CDR1 is SGHRS and CDR2 is YFSETQ. CDR3 size: 14 residues. The CDR3 spells CASSLLTGGNIQYF. The CDR3 bases are TGCGCCAGCAGCCTCCTGACAGGGGGGAACATTCAGTACTTC.

This clone was seen a handful of times. The V gene is TRBV28, the J gene TRBJ1-2; 9 bases agree with TRBD1. The CDR3 is made up of 14 amino acids. Per the germline V gene, CDR1 is MDHEN and CDR2 is SYDVKM. V shed 4 bases, J shed 4 bases, and the junction held 4 bases outside the gene matches. The CDR3 nucleotides read TGTGCCAGCAGTTCTCCGGGACAGGGCTATGGCTACACCTTC. This sequence encodes CASSSPGQGYGYTF.

The CDR3 spells CASSLDGHQPQHF. The CDR3 bases are TGCGCCAGCAGCTTGGATGGACATCAGCCCCAGCATTTT. This chain links TRBV5-1 with TRBJ1-5; no clear D. V gave up 0 bases and J gave up 5 bases, with 6 bases separating them. Germline V gene lookup returns CDR1 SGHRS and CDR2 YFSETQ. This CDR3 has 13 residues.

V is TRBV11-3 and J is TRBJ2-7; 11 nucleotides align to TRBD2. Unmatched junction bases numbered 8, after V lost 5 bases and J lost 5 bases. The CDR3 extends over 15 amino acids. Germline assignment: CDR1 SGHNT and CDR2 YENEEA. DNA of the CDR3: TGTGCCAGCAGCCGTACTAGCGGGAGACTCGACGAGCAGTACTTC. Protein product: CASSRTSGRLDEQYF.

This sequence joins TRBV5-1 and TRBJ2-7; 10 nucleotides match TRBD1. With V trimmed by 1 base and J by 6 bases, 16 bases remained unmatched. Germline V gene sequence: CDR1 SGHRS, CDR2 YFSETQ. This CDR3 spans 18 amino acids. DNA of the CDR3: TGCGCCAGCAGCTTGTCCCCCCCGGGACAGGGGTCCTCTCCCGAGCAGTACTTC. Translating gives CASSLSPPGQGSSPEQYF. The entire variable domain, with the rest obtained from reference TRBV5-1 and TRBJ2-7, is as follows: KAGVTQTPRYLIKTRGQQVTLSCSPISGHRSVSWYQQTPGQGLQFLFEYFSETQRNKGNFPGRFSGRQFSNSRSEMNVSTLELGDSALYLCASSLSPPGQGSSPEQYFGPGTRLTVT.

The rearrangement uses TRBV19 and TRBJ1-2, with a possible D match to TRBD1 (5 bases). Trimming stripped 7 bases from V and 7 bases from J, with 22 bases between. Germline V CDR1 and CDR2: LNHDA, SQIVND (reference sequence). The CDR3 has 15 residues. The CDR3, as DNA: TGTGCCAGTAATACCCCCGGGGCCCAATGGGTTGGCTACACCTTC. This sequence encodes CASNTPGAQWVGYTF.

The J gene is TRBJ1-1, the V gene TRBV18; D possibly corresponds to TRBD1 (5 bases). The V end was cut by 0 bases, the J end by 1 base, with 9 bases between. The CDR3 consists of 15 residues. Germline V lookup: CDR1 KGHSH, CDR2 LQKENI. The CDR3 loop is CASSPPQGENTEAFF. The CDR3 nucleotides read TGTGCCAGCTCACCACCCCAGGGAGAGAACACTGAAGCTTTCTTT.

The chain combines TRBV19 with TRBJ1-1, with 7 bases that match TRBD1. The ends lost 7 bases at V and 4 bases at J; junction bases unmatched: 6. Germline V gives CDR1 LNHDA, CDR2 SQIVND (reference sequence). The length of the CDR3 is 13 residues. CDR3 in DNA: TGTGCCAGTAACAGGGGACACGTCACTGAAGCTTTCTTT. Encoded protein: CASNRGHVTEAFF.

V usage is TRBV18 and J usage is TRBJ2-1; TRBD2 might be the D (7 bases). The CDR3 is 17 residues long. Germline assignment: CDR1 KGHSH and CDR2 LQKENI. V was trimmed by 2 bases and J by 8 bases, leaving 22 bases between them. CDR3 region: CASSPLWGGASNYEQFF. CDR3 sequence (DNA): TGTGCCAGCTCACCATTGTGGGGGGGGGCCTCCAATTATGAGCAGTTCTTC.

The chain recombines TRBV10-3 with TRBJ1-5; D not resolved. CDR3 length equals 14 residues. In germline, CDR1 is ENHRY, CDR2 SYGVKD. Trimming cost V 2 bases and J 0 bases, with 5 bases left between them. The CDR3, as DNA: TGTGCCATCAGTGAGGAGTATAGCAATCAGCCCCAGCATTTT. It codes for CAISEEYSNQPQHF.

The genes are TRBV5-4 and TRBJ2-7, with 7 bases lining up with TRBD2. CDR3 length: 15 amino acids. V dropped 0 bases and J dropped 5; count of bases not matched to a gene: 8. Germline lookup yields CDR1 SGHNT and CDR2 YYREEE (reference sequence). Here the CDR3 DNA reads TGTGCCAGCAGCTTGGAGGTTGGCAGCGGGGACGAGCAGTACTTC. Translated, it gives CASSLEVGSGDEQYF. The full variable domain, with the rest looked up from reference TRBV5-4 and TRBJ2-7, is ETGVTQSPTHLIKTRGQQVTLRCSSQSGHNTVSWYQQALGQGPQFIFQYYREEENGRGNFPPRFSGLQFPNYSSELNVNALELDDSALYLCASSLEVGSGDEQYFGPGTRLTVT.

The chain employs TRBV7-2 and TRBJ2-7, with TRBD2 matching 13 bases. The CDR3 spans 15 residues. Germline-derived CDR1 and CDR2 are SGHTA and FQGNSA. J was trimmed by 4 bases and V by 4 bases; bases with no gene match: 4. The CDR3 sequence is CASSYGTSGIYEQYF. The CDR3 nucleotides read TGTGCCAGCAGCTATGGGACTAGCGGGATATACGAGCAGTACTTC.

This clone was observed a few times. The junction departs from germline at one end; a sequencing error may be responsible. The chain links TRBV10-3 to TRBJ1-6; 7 positions agree with TRBD1. CDR1 and CDR2 (germline): ENHRY, SYGVKD. The CDR3 consists of 16 residues. CDR3 nucleotides: TGTGCCATCAGGGCCGACAGGGAGGCGTCGTATTCGCCCCTCCACTTT. Its protein product is CAIRADREASYSPLHF.

The CDR3 region has the DNA TGCGCCAGCAGCTTGGAGCGGGGGAATTCACCCCTCCACTTT. Translating gives CASSLERGNSPLHF. The chain uses TRBV5-1 and TRBJ1-6; D perhaps matches TRBD1 (5 bases). Germline values: CDR1 SGHRS, CDR2 YFSETQ. V lost 0 bases, J lost 7 bases, and 8 bases lay in between. The CDR3 contains 14 residues.

This chain connects TRBV6-5 to TRBJ1-5, with 7 nucleotides matching TRBD1. Germline CDR1 is MNHEY and CDR2 is SVGAGI. The CDR3 sequence is 15 residues long. Trimming at V came to 0 bases and at J to 9 bases, leaving 8 bases not matched to a gene. CDR3 residues: CASSYSRTGGGPQHF. Written as DNA, the CDR3 is TGTGCCAGCAGTTACTCTCGGACAGGCGGGGGGCCCCAGCATTTT.

The chain links TRBV5-6 to TRBJ2-2; 9 nucleotides align to TRBD1. Germline CDR1 SGHDT, CDR2 YYEEEE. With V trimmed by 2 bases and J by 5 bases, 4 bases remained unmatched. CDR3 size: 15 residues. The CDR3 DNA reads TGTGCCAGCAGCTTACCGGGACAGGGAACCGGGGAGCTGTTTTTT. Amino acids: CASSLPGQGTGELFF.

This clone was observed a few times. An end of the junction does not agree with germline; a read error may underlie this. The genes are TRBV30 and TRBJ1-1; D is ambiguous. CDR1 GTSNPN and CDR2 SVGIG come from the germline V gene (reference sequence). CDR3 size: 14 residues. The CDR3 loop reads CARSRGRRDTEAFF. For the CDR3, the DNA is TGTGCCCGGAGTCGTGGCAGGCGGGACACTGAAGCTTTCTTT. Complete variable domain (other parts from reference TRBV30 and TRBJ1-1): SQTIHQWPATLVQPVGSPLSLECTVEGTSNPNLYWYRQAAGRGLQLLFYSVGIGQISSEVPQNLSASRPQDRQFILSSKKLLLSDSGFYLCARSRGRRDTEAFFGQGTRLTVV.

The V and J genes are TRBV9 and TRBJ1-2; TRBD1 might be the D (6 bases). Trimming removed 0 bases at V and 7 bases at J, with 10 bases between. The CDR3 is 13 residues long. Germline V gene sequence: CDR1 SGDLS, CDR2 YYNGEE. CDR3: CASSVGTGLGYTF. CDR3 nucleotides: TGTGCCAGCAGCGTAGGAACAGGGCTTGGCTACACCTTC. Together with reference TRBV9 and TRBJ1-2, the CDR3 gives the full variable domain: DSGVTQTPKHLITATGQRVTLRCSPRSGDLSVYWYQQSLDQGLQFLIQYYNGEERAKGNILERFSAQQFPDLHSELNLSSLELGDSALYFCASSVGTGLGYTFGSGTRLTVV.

The V gene is TRBV11-3, the J gene TRBJ2-1, with TRBD2 identical over 8 bases. The V segment lost 10 bases and the J segment 0 bases; nucleotides outside the gene matches: 20. CDR3 size: 19 residues. Germline V CDR1 and CDR2: SGHNT, YENEEA. The CDR3 DNA reads as TGTGCCAACAAAGCCTTGAGACGGGAGGGCCTTATCTCCTACAATGAGCAGTTCTTC. Protein product: CANKALRREGLISYNEQFF. Full variable domain (outside the CDR3, taken from reference TRBV11-3 and TRBJ2-1): EAGVVQSPRYKIIEKKQPVAFWCNPISGHNTLYWYLQNLGQGPELLIRYENEEAVDDSQLPKDRFSAERLKGVDSTLKIQPAELGDSAVYLCANKALRREGLISYNEQFFGPGTRLTVL.

The chain is built from TRBV7-9 and TRBJ2-1; the match to TRBD2 covers 11 bases. The V gene end was trimmed by 6 bases and the J gene end by 3 bases; junction bases not matched to a gene: 4. CDR3 size: 15 residues. CDR1 is SEHNR and CDR2 is FQNEAQ in the germline V gene (reference sequence). Written as DNA, the CDR3 is TGTGCCAGCAGGGTGGGACTAGCGGACTACAATGAGCAGTTCTTC. It codes for CASRVGLADYNEQFF.

The CDR3 sequence: CASSLRTLSSYEQYF. The CDR3 DNA reads TGTGCCAGCAGCTTGAGGACTCTTAGCTCCTACGAGCAGTACTTC. J is TRBJ2-7 and V is TRBV7-2; TRBD2 might be the D (5 bases). Germline V gene lookup returns CDR1 SGHTA and CDR2 FQGNSA. This CDR3 region has 15 residues. Trimming shortened V by 3 bases and J by 0 bases, and 12 bases separated the two germline ends. Based on the CDR3 plus reference TRBV7-2 and TRBJ2-7, the full variable domain is GAGVSQSPSNKVTEKGKDVELRCDPISGHTALYWYRQSLGQGLEFLIYFQGNSAPDKSGLPSDRFSAERTGGSVSTLTIQRTQQEDSAVYLCASSLRTLSSYEQYFGPGTRLTVT.

The chain joins TRBV5-1 to TRBJ2-5, with 9 bases identical to TRBD2. The V and J ends lost 1 base and 1 base, in that order; junction bases with no gene match: 8. Germline V gives CDR1 SGHRS, CDR2 YFSETQ. There are 17 residues in the CDR3. This CDR3 reads CASSLTGSGRPQETQYF. The CDR3 bases are TGCGCCAGCAGCTTGACGGGTAGCGGGAGACCCCAAGAGACCCAGTACTTC.

This clone was picked up a small number of times. This rearrangement joins TRBV2 to TRBJ1-4; D is unresolved. CDR1 SNHLY and CDR2 FYNNEI come from the germline V gene. The CDR3 has 13 amino acids. V was shortened by 0 bases and J by 6 bases, with 5 bases between the two germline ends. CDR3 amino acids: CASSEAVDEKLFF. Here the CDR3 DNA reads TGTGCCAGCAGTGAAGCGGTCGATGAAAAACTGTTTTTT. Full variable domain (remainder filled in from reference TRBV2 and TRBJ1-4): EPEVTQTPSHQVTQMGQEVILRCVPISNHLYFYWYRQILGQKVEFLVSFYNNEISEKSEIFDDQFSVERPDGSNFTLKIRSTKLEDSAMYFCASSEAVDEKLFFGSGTQLSVL.

V and J are TRBV2 and TRBJ1-6, with D unclear. Germline V CDR1 and CDR2: SNHLY, FYNNEI. Deletions cut 6 bases from V and 6 bases from J, with 12 bases between. The CDR3 covers 14 residues. The CDR3 region is CASSAEGFNSPLHF. The CDR3 DNA reads TGTGCCAGCAGCGCCGAGGGCTTTAATTCACCCCTCCACTTT.

This chain joins TRBV5-5 and TRBJ2-3, with a weak D call TRBD2 (6 bases). The germline gives CDR1 SGHKS, CDR2 YYEKEE (reference sequence). This CDR3 contains 16 residues. V was shortened by 5 bases and J by 3 bases, with 19 bases between the two germline ends. CDR3 amino acids: CASSGREGVTTDTQYF. CDR3 DNA: TGTGCCAGCAGTGGGCGGGAAGGGGTAACGACAGATACGCAGTATTTT. Looking up the rest from reference TRBV5-5 and TRBJ2-3 gives the full variable domain: DAGVTQSPTHLIKTRGQQVTLRCSPISGHKSVSWYQQVLGQGPQFIFQYYEKEERGRGNFPDRFSARQFPNYSSELNVNALLLGDSALYLCASSGREGVTTDTQYFGPGTRLTVL.

J is TRBJ2-7 and V is TRBV30, with a weak D call TRBD1 (6 bases). Germline CDR1 and CDR2: GTSNPN and SVGIG (reference sequence). The CDR3 contains 14 residues. With 0 bases removed from V and 8 bases from J, the gap between germline ends came to 17 bases. As DNA, the CDR3 is TGTGCCTGGAGTGTACAGGGTGGTCGGATCAAGCAGTACTTC. Residues: CAWSVQGGRIKQYF.

The chain is built from TRBV12-5 and TRBJ2-2; D not resolved. V was clipped by 6 bases and J by 7 bases, with 12 bases between them. This CDR3 has 13 amino acids. The germline V gene has CDR1 LGHNT and CDR2 FRNRAP. CDR3 bases: TGTGCTAGTGGACCGACGATCGGCGGGGAGCTGTTTTTT. Translation gives CASGPTIGGELFF.